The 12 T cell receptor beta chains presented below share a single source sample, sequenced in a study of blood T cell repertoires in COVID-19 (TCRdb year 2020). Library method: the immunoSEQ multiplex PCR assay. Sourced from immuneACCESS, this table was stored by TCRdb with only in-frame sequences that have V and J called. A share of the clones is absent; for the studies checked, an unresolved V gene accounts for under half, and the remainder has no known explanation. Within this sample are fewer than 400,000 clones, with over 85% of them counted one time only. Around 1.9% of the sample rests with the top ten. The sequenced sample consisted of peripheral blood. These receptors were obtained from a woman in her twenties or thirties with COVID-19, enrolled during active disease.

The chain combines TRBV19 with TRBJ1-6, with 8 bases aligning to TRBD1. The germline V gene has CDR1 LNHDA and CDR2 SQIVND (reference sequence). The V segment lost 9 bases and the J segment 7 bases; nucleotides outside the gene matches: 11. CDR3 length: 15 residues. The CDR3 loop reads CARNRGRYGNSPLHF. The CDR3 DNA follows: TGTGCCAGAAACAGGGGGAGGTATGGGAATTCACCCCTCCACTTT.

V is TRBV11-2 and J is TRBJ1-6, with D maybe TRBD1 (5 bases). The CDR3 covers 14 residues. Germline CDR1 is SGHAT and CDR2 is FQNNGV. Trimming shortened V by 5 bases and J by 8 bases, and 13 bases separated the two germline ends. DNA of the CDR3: TGTGCCAGCAGCCTCGGGACTAGCGATTCACCCCTCCACTTT. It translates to CASSLGTSDSPLHF.

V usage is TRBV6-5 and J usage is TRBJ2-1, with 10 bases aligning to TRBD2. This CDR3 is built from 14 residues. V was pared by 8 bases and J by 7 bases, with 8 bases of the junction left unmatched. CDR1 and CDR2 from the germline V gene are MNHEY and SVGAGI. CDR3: CASLAGTSVNEQFF. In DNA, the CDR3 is TGTGCCAGCCTCGCCGGGACTAGCGTTAATGAGCAGTTCTTC.

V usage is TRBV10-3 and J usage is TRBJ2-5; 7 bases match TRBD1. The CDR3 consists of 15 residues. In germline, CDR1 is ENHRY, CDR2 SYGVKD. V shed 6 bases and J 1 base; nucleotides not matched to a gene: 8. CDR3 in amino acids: CAIREPGQLQETQYF. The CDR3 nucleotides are TGTGCCATCAGAGAACCGGGACAGCTCCAAGAGACCCAGTACTTC.

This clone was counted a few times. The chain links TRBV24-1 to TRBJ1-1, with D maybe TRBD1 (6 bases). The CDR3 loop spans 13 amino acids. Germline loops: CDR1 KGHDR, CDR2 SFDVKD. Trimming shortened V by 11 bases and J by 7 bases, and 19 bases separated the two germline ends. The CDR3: CARINRVQDEAFF. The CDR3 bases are TGTGCCAGGATAAACAGGGTGCAGGATGAAGCTTTCTTT.

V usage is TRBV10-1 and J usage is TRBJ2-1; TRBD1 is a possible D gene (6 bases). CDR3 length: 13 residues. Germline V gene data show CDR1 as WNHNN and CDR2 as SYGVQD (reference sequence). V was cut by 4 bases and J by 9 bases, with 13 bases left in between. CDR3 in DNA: TGCGCCAGCAGTGTTACAGGGCTTGGTGAGCAGTTCTTC. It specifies CASSVTGLGEQFF.

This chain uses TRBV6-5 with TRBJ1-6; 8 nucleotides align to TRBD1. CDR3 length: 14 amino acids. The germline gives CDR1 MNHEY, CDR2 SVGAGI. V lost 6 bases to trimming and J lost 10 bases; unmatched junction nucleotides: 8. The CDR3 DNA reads TGTGCCAGCAGGTACAGGGGGAGTAGCTCACCCCTCCACTTT. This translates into CASRYRGSSSPLHF.

The CDR3 sequence: CASSHPPCQPQHF. The CDR3 DNA sequence: TGCGCCAGCAGTCACCCCCCATGTCAGCCCCAGCATTTT. V usage is TRBV23-1 and J usage is TRBJ1-5; D is unresolved. TRBV23-1 is filed as an ORF, its function uncertain. The CDR3 totals 13 residues. With 3 bases removed from V and 6 bases from J, the gap between germline ends came to 9 bases.

In DNA form, the CDR3 reads TGTGCCAGTAGTGCCGTTGGCTTTTCTGAAGCTTTCTTT. Encoded protein: CASSAVGFSEAFF. The chain is built from TRBV19 and TRBJ1-1; D is undetermined. The germline V and J ends were trimmed by 5 bases and 6 bases, with 13 bases remaining between them. The CDR3 is made up of 13 amino acids. Germline V lookup: CDR1 LNHDA, CDR2 SQIVND (reference sequence).

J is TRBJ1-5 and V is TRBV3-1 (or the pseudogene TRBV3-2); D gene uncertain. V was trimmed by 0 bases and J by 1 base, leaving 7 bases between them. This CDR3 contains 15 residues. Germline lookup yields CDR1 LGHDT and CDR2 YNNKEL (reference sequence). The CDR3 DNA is TGTGCCAGCAGCCAAGATAGATTGAGCAATCAGCCCCAGCATTTT. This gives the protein CASSQDRLSNQPQHF.

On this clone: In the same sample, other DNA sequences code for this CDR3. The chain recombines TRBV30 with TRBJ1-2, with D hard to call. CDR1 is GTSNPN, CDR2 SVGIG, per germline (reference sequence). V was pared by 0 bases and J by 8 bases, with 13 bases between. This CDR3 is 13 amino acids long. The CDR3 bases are TGTGCCTGGAGTGTACTCGGAAGAGGGGGCTACACCTTC. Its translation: CAWSVLGRGGYTF.

The DNA for the CDR3 is TGCGCCAGCAGCTTGACCGTTCTTGTCGGAGATACGCAGTATTTT. The encoded protein is CASSLTVLVGDTQYF. The V gene is TRBV5-1, the J gene TRBJ2-3; D is ambiguous. This CDR3 has 15 residues. Per the germline V gene, CDR1 is SGHRS and CDR2 is YFSETQ. The V end was cut by 1 base, the J end by 5 bases, with 14 bases between.